One and the same sample provided the 11 T cell receptor beta chains below, sequenced in a study of T cell changes during pregnancy in multiple sclerosis. Sequencing was performed with immunoSEQ multiplex PCR; in TCRdb, only in-frame clones are kept and a portion is missing. The sample lists around 80,000 clones, 85% to 95% seen once, with 2% to 2.5% in the top ten. The input for sequencing was peripheral blood, taken before pregnancy. The receptors shown here come from a female donor with multiple sclerosis, enrolled in a pregnancy study.

The chain has TRBV29-1 and TRBJ2-2; TRBD2 matches at 13 bases. CDR3 length equals 17 residues. Germline values: CDR1 SQVTM, CDR2 ANQGSEA. With 6 bases clipped from V and 5 bases from J, the junction kept 12 bases outside the gene matches. CDR3: CSVLGLAGVLRTGELFF. In DNA form, the CDR3 reads TGCAGCGTCCTAGGACTAGCGGGAGTTTTAAGAACCGGGGAGCTGTTTTTT.

As DNA, the CDR3 is TGTGCCAGCGGCGCAGGGGGGTTGAATTCCTACGAGCAGTACTTC. The encoded protein is CASGAGGLNSYEQYF. This chain joins TRBV5-6 and TRBJ2-7, with D perhaps TRBD1 (7 bases). The CDR3 sequence is 15 residues long. Looked up from germline, CDR1 is SGHDT and CDR2 is YYEEEE. Trimming stripped 7 bases from V and 1 base from J, with 18 bases between. Full variable domain (remainder filled in from reference TRBV5-6 and TRBJ2-7): DAGVTQSPTHLIKTRGQQVTLRCSPKSGHDTVSWYQQALGQGPQFIFQYYEEEERQRGNFPDRFSGHQFPNYSSELNVNALLLGDSALYLCASGAGGLNSYEQYFGPGTRLTVT.

This sequence joins TRBV29-1 and TRBJ2-4; maybe TRBD1 (6 bases). The CDR3 spans 13 residues. Germline V gene data show CDR1 as SQVTM and CDR2 as ANQGSEA. The V end was cut by 3 bases, the J end by 5 bases, with 11 bases between. The CDR3 region is CSVDYGGENIQYF. In nucleotides, the CDR3 is TGCAGCGTTGATTATGGGGGCGAAAACATTCAGTACTTC. Supplemented by reference TRBV29-1 and TRBJ2-4, the full variable domain reads SAVISQKPSRDICQRGTSLTIQCQVDSQVTMMFWYRQQPGQSLTLIATANQGSEATYESGFVIDKFPISRPNLTFSTLTVSNMSPEDSSIYLCSVDYGGENIQYFGAGTRLSVL.

This clone appeared once. The rearrangement uses TRBV28 and TRBJ2-2; TRBD1 agrees at 11 bases. This CDR3 comprises 17 residues. Trimming took 5 bases from V and 4 from J; bases not matched to a gene: 9. Germline CDR1 MDHEN, CDR2 SYDVKM. CDR3 loop: CASSPWTGGYGTGELFF. The DNA for the CDR3 is TGTGCCAGCAGTCCTTGGACAGGGGGCTATGGCACCGGGGAGCTGTTTTTT.

This chain joins TRBV4-3 and TRBJ1-5; 7 nucleotides align to TRBD1. CDR3 length: 16 amino acids. Trimming removed 0 bases from V and 9 bases from J; junction bases left unmatched: 11. Per the germline V gene, CDR1 is LGHNA and CDR2 is YSLEER. CDR3 sequence: CASSQDWAGGFLPQHF. As DNA, the CDR3 is TGCGCCAGCAGCCAAGATTGGGCAGGGGGATTTCTGCCCCAGCATTTT.

This chain joins TRBV6-6 and TRBJ2-1; 8 bases align to TRBD2. The CDR3 runs to 14 residues. The J segment lost 6 bases and the V segment lost 7 bases, leaving 8 bases of the junction unmatched. Germline V gives CDR1 MNHNY, CDR2 SVGAGI (reference sequence). CDR3 sequence: CASILSGGGNEQFF. The CDR3 coding sequence is TGTGCCAGCATTTTGTCGGGGGGGGGCAATGAGCAGTTCTTC.

This rearrangement joins TRBV9 to TRBJ2-7; 7 nucleotides agree with TRBD2. The CDR3 runs 16 residues. CDR1 and CDR2 from the germline V gene are SGDLS and YYNGEE. V dropped 3 bases and J dropped 2; count of bases not matched to a gene: 11. CDR3 nucleotides: TGTGCCAGCAGCGGGTCGGGGGGTAGTTTACCCTACGAGCAGTACTTC. Amino acid sequence: CASSGSGGSLPYEQYF.

A few counts support this clone. The rearrangement joins TRBV4-3 to TRBJ2-7; 9 positions agree with TRBD1. This CDR3 region has 15 residues. The germline CDR1 and CDR2 sequences are LGHNA and YSLEER. The V and J ends lost 0 bases and 4 bases, in that order; junction bases with no gene match: 4. CDR3 in amino acids: CASSQERGQGYEQYF. The CDR3 nucleotides read TGCGCCAGCAGCCAAGAACGTGGACAGGGGTACGAGCAGTACTTC.

The rearrangement joins TRBV5-1 to TRBJ1-2; perhaps TRBD1 as D (5 bases). CDR1 and CDR2 from the germline V gene are SGHRS and YFSETQ. Trimming left V 0 bases short and J 0 bases short, with 12 bases between. The CDR3 loop spans 16 amino acids. CDR3 region: CASSLGATEANYGYTF. DNA of the CDR3: TGCGCCAGCAGCTTGGGCGCGACAGAAGCTAACTATGGCTACACCTTC.

V usage is TRBV2 and J usage is TRBJ2-5; perhaps TRBD2 as D (6 bases). The CDR3 spans 14 residues. From germline, CDR1 is SNHLY and CDR2 FYNNEI. V lost 7 bases, J lost 4 bases, and 16 bases lay in between. CDR3 bases: TGTGCCAGCATCACTGAATTGGGGGGAGAGACCCAGTACTTC. Translated, it gives CASITELGGETQYF. Full variable domain (outside the CDR3, taken from reference TRBV2 and TRBJ2-5): EPEVTQTPSHQVTQMGQEVILRCVPISNHLYFYWYRQILGQKVEFLVSFYNNEISEKSEIFDDQFSVERPDGSNFTLKIRSTKLEDSAMYFCASITELGGETQYFGPGTRLLVL.

The V gene is TRBV18, the J gene TRBJ2-1; 7 bases align to TRBD2. The germline V gene has CDR1 KGHSH and CDR2 LQKENI. The CDR3 extends over 17 amino acids. Trimming removed 2 bases from V and 2 bases from J; junction bases left unmatched: 9. This CDR3 is CASSPFLAGETYNEQFF. The DNA for the CDR3 is TGTGCCAGCTCACCATTTCTGGCGGGAGAAACCTACAATGAGCAGTTCTTC.